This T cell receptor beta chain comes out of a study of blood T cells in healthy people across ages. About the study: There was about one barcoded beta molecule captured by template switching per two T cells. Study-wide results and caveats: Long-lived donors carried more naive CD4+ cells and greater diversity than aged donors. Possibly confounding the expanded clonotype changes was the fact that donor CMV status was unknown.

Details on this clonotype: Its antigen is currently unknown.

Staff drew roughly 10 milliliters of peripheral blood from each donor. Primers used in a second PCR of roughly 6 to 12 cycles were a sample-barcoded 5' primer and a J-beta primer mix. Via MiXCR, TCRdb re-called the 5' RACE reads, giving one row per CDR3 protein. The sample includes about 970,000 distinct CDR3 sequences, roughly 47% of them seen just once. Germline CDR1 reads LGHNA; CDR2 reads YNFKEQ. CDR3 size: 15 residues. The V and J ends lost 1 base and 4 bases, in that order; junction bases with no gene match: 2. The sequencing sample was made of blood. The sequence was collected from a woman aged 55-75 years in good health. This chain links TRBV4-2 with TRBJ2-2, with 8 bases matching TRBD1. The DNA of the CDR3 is TGTGCCAGCAGCCAAGCACAGGGGGGCACCGGGGAGCTGTTTTTT. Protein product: CASSQAQGGTGELFF.